The clone carrying this TCR beta chain was recorded many times. A second PCR, run for roughly 7 to 11 cycles, used a sample-barcoded 5' primer plus a J-beta primer mix. A minimum of 3 million CDR3-containing paired-end reads was obtained for each sample. TCRdb recomputed calls from the 5' RACE reads with MiXCR, one row per CDR3 protein. The repertoire holds hundreds of thousands of distinct CDR3 sequences, with over 40% as singletons. Peripheral blood samples of approximately 10 milliliters were drawn from each donor. This sample stems from a study of blood T cells in healthy people across ages. J lost 5 bases, V lost 6 bases, and 12 bases had no gene match. CDR1 and CDR2 from the germline V gene are SQVTM and ANQGSEA. The CDR3 is 16 amino acids.

The sequenced sample consisted of blood. This receptor was identified in a man aged 80 or over in good health. The rearrangement links TRBV29-1 to TRBJ2-5; 13 bases match TRBD2. The CDR3 sequence is CSVDGLAGANGETQYF. The DNA of the CDR3 is TGCAGCGTCGACGGACTAGCGGGGGCCAATGGGGAGACCCAGTACTTC.